This T cell receptor beta chain was observed in a study of post-analysis software for immune sequencing data (dated by TCRdb to about 2015). With respect to the entire study: The recorded disease courses included relapsing-remitting, secondary progressive and progressive-relapsing multiple sclerosis, and some patients had no subtype annotation. A subset of samples was prepared in parallel using single-end sample barcoding, then pooled and co-amplified after Illumina adapter ligation. Patient repertoires were compared against about twelve previously published healthy control repertoires from donors aged roughly 6 to 27 years. What the authors observed across the whole study: Significantly lower normalized Chao1 diversity was found in multiple sclerosis patients than in controls, suggesting substantial peripheral T-cell clonal expansion. The multiple sclerosis patient group was slightly younger than the control group. About 5 TRBV segments, including TRBV5-6, TRBV5-1 and TRBV20-1, were significantly more frequent in patients than controls. Direct clustering with F measure revealed strong co-clustering of samples prepared in the same batch, which led to a batch-effect correction.

Concerning this clonotype: The antigen it binds to is not known. Base quality data are lacking; no much larger clone is found one base away.

Receptors were amplified or captured by PCR. The sequencer was an Illumina HiSeq 2500. To reduce PCR and sequencing biases, unique molecular identifiers were built into the TCR beta cDNA libraries. Every 1 to 10 million input T cells yielded approximately 500,000 cDNA molecules, meaning each molecule approximated one T cell. The patient libraries were prepared and sequenced with the same protocol used for the earlier healthy control dataset. Within a given batch, samples were prepared together, multiplexed and sequenced on the same HiSeq lane. Under the source paper's analysis protocol: MIGEC was used to process the raw barcoded reads, and molecular identifier groups with only a single read were discarded before consensus assembly and CDR3 extraction. VDJtools was used for post-analysis of the clonotype tables, with diversity normalized by down-sampling every dataset to the smallest sample size. In repertoire overlap clustering, CDR3 amino acid sequences, but not nucleotide sequences, were matched to correct batch-related cross-sample contamination. TCRdb applied fastp at Q25 and MiXCR to the public reads, then kept only in-frame beta chains. One record per CDR3 amino acid sequence lists the most common genes and DNA. The V and J calls come from TCRdb's annotation, not from the publication. The sample table shows 350,000 to 450,000 distinct CDR3 sequences, and 30% to 45% are seen once. The top ten clones comprise approximately 7.1% of the sample.

The CDR3 holds 14 amino acids from the cysteine to the phenylalanine. Only CDR3 DNA is held: 42 bases, read in frame from base 1. Trimming at the junction amounts to 3 bases on V and 0 bases on J, and the germline ends lie 9 bases apart. The germline V gene gives CDR1 as SGHRS and CDR2 as YFSETQ. TCR beta repertoires were profiled from peripheral blood of some 13 young patients with multiple sclerosis to demonstrate the VDJtools post-analysis software. The multiple sclerosis patients were children and adolescents between roughly 6 and 16 years of age. The V and J segments used are TRBV5-1 and TRBJ1-1; a tentative D match to TRBD1 spans 6 bases. The sequencing input was blood. This clonotype was obtained from a girl aged 2-15 years with multiple sclerosis. The CDR3 protein sequence reads: CASSSGTMNTEAFF. The nucleotide sequence is TGCGCCAGCAGCTCCGGGACAATGAACACTGAAGCTTTCTTT.